This TCR beta chain appears in the sequencing data of a study of human T cells and chemical hapten exposure. For the study at large: Sensitization applied 2% DPC to 2 cm by 2 cm of upper inner arm skin. Patients were given diphenylcyclopropenone on the scalp weekly across the approximately 24-week study. Overall study results and limits: Expanded TCR counts at PT1 went up together with patch test score, a positive correlation.

V shed 3 bases, J shed 5 bases, and the junction held 8 bases outside the gene matches. CDR3 length: 16 amino acids. The germline gives CDR1 DFQATT, CDR2 SNEGSKA (reference sequence). As handled by the study authors: Sample TCR counts, which ranged from roughly 20,000 to 750,000, had a median of 95,638. In TCRdb, the RACE reads were re-called with MiXCR into one record per CDR3 protein. TCRdb's processing, not the study's, gives the V and J calls here. The table lists around 300,000 distinct CDR3 sequences, roughly 7.4% of them singletons. Time point indicated: pre-sensitization, week 0. The treatment here: therapeutic diphenylcyclopropenone sensitization with weekly scalp DPC. This clonotype was picked up a small number of times. Its antigen remains unidentified.

The chain has TRBV20-1 and TRBJ1-6; 9 bases align to TRBD1. The source material was whole blood, sampled in connection with sensitization to the hapten diphenylcyclopropenone (DPC). The origin of this receptor is a young man with alopecia areata. Some clones in this sample may be carry-over from other donors' samples. The CDR3 sequence is CSARTGTGSHNSPLHF. In DNA, the CDR3 is TGCAGTGCTAGGACCGGGACAGGGAGCCATAATTCACCCCTCCACTTT.